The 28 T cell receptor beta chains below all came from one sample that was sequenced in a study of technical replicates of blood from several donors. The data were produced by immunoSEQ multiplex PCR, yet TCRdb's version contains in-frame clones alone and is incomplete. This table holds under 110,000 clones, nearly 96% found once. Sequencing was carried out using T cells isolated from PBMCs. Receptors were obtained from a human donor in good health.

This chain's CDR3 is CASSLGRGPLSEQYF. The CDR3 nucleotides read TGTGCCAGCAGTTTAGGCAGGGGGCCCCTGAGCGAGCAGTACTTC. This sequence joins TRBV28 and TRBJ2-7; 8 bases align to TRBD1. Germline CDR1 and CDR2: MDHEN and SYDVKM. This CDR3 comprises 15 residues. With 2 bases clipped from V and 6 bases from J, the junction kept 9 bases outside the gene matches.

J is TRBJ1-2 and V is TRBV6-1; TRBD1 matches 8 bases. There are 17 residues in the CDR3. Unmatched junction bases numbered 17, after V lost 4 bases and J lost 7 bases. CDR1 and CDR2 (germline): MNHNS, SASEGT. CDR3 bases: TGTGCCAGCAGTGTAGGGACAGGAGGCGGGGGAAACGGTGGCTACACCTTC. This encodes CASSVGTGGGGNGGYTF.

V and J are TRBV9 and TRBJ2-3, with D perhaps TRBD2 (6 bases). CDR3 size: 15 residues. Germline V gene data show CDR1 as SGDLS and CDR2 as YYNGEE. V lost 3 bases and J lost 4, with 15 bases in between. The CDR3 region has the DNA TGTGCCAGCAGCGCGGGAGTATTGGGTGCAGATACGCAGTATTTT. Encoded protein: CASSAGVLGADTQYF.

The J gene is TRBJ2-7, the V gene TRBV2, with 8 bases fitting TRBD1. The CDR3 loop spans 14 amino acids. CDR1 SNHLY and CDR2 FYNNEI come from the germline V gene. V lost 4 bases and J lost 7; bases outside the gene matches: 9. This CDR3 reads CASSGDRGAGEQYF. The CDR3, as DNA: TGTGCCAGCAGTGGCGACAGGGGCGCCGGGGAGCAGTACTTC.

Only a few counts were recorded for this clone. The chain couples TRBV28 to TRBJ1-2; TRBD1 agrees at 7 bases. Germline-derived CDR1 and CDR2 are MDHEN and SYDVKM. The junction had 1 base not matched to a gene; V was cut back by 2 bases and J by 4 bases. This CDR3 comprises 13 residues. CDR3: CASSLRTGYGYTF. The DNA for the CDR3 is TGTGCCAGCAGTTTAAGGACAGGCTATGGCTACACCTTC.

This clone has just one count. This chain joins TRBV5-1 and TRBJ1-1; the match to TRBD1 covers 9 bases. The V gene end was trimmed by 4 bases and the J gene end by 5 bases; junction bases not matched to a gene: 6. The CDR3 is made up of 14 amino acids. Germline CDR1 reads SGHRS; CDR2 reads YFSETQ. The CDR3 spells CASSHGTGKTEAFF. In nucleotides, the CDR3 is TGCGCCAGCAGCCATGGGACAGGGAAAACTGAAGCTTTCTTT.

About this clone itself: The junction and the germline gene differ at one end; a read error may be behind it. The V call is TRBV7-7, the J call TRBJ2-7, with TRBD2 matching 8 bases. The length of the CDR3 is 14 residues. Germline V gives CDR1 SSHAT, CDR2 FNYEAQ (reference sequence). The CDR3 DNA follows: TGTGCTAGCAGCCCCGGGGGGGGGACCTACGAGCAGTACTTC. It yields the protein CASSPGGGTYEQYF.

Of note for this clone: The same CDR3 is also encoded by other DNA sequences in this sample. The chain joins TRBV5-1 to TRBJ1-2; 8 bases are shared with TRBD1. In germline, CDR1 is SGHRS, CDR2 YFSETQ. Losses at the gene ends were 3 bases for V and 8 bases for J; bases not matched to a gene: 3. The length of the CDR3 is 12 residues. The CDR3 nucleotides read TGCGCCAGCAGCTCTGACAGGGGAGGCTACACCTTC. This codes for CASSSDRGGYTF.

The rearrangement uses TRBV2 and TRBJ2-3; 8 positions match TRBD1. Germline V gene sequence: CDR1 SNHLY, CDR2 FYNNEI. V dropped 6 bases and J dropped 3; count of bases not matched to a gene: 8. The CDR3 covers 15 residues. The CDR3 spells CASRRTGMGTDTQYF. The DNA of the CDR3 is TGTGCCAGCAGAAGGACAGGGATGGGGACAGATACGCAGTATTTT.

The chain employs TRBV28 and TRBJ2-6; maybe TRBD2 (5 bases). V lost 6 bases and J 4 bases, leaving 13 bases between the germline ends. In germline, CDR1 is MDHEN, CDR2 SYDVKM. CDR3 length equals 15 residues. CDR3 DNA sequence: TGTGCCAGCAGGGAGCAAACGGGAGGGGCCAACGTCCTGACTTTC. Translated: CASREQTGGANVLTF.

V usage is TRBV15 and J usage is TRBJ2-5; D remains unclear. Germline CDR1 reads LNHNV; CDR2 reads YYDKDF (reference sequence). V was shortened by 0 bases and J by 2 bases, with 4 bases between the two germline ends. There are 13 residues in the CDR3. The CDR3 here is CATSRDQQETQYF. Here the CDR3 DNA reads TGTGCCACCAGCAGAGATCAACAAGAGACCCAGTACTTC.

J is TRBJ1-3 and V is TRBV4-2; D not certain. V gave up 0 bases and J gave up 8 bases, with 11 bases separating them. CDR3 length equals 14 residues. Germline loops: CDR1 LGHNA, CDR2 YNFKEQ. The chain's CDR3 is CASSQEMWQDTIYF. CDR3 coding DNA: TGTGCCAGCAGCCAAGAGATGTGGCAAGACACCATATATTTT.

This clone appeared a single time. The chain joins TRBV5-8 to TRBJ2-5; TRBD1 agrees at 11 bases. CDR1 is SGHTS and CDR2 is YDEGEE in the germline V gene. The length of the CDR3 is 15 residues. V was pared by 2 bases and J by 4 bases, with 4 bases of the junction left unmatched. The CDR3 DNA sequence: TGTGCCAGCAGCTTTGGGACAGGGGGGTCAGAGACCCAGTACTTC. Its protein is CASSFGTGGSETQYF.

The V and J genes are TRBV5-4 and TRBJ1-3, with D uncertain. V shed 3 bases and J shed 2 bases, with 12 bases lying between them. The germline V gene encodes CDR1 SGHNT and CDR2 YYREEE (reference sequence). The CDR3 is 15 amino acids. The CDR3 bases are TGTGCCAGCAGCTCCCTGACTGATGCTGGAAACACCATATATTTT. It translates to CASSSLTDAGNTIYF. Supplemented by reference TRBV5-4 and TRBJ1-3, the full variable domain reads ETGVTQSPTHLIKTRGQQVTLRCSSQSGHNTVSWYQQALGQGPQFIFQYYREEENGRGNFPPRFSGLQFPNYSSELNVNALELDDSALYLCASSSLTDAGNTIYFGEGSWLTVV.

The CDR3 DNA reads TGTGCCAGCAGCCAGAGCGGGGGGGCCAACTACAATGAGCAGTTCTTC. Its protein is CASSQSGGANYNEQFF. The V and J genes are TRBV9 and TRBJ2-1, with 10 bases matching TRBD2. With V trimmed by 4 bases and J by 3 bases, 7 bases remained unmatched. This CDR3 region has 16 residues. Per the germline V gene, CDR1 is SGDLS and CDR2 is YYNGEE.

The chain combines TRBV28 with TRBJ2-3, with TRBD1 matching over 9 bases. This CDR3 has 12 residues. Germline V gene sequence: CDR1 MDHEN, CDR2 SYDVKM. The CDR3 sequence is CATGGFTDTQYF. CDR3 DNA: TGTGCGACAGGGGGATTCACAGATACGCAGTATTTT.

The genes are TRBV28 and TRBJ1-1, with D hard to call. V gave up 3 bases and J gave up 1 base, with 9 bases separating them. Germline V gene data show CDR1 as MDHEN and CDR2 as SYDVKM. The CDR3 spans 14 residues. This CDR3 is CASSFWQSNTEAFF. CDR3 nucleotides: TGTGCCAGCAGTTTCTGGCAGTCGAACACTGAAGCTTTCTTT.

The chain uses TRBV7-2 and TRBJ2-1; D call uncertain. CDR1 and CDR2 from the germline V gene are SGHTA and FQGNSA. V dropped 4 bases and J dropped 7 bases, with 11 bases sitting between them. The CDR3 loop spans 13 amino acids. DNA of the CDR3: TGTGCCAGCAGCTCTAGATACGGGAATGAGCAGTTCTTC. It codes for CASSSRYGNEQFF. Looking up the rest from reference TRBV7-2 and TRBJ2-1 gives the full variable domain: GAGVSQSPSNKVTEKGKDVELRCDPISGHTALYWYRQSLGQGLEFLIYFQGNSAPDKSGLPSDRFSAERTGGSVSTLTIQRTQQEDSAVYLCASSSRYGNEQFFGPGTRLTVL.

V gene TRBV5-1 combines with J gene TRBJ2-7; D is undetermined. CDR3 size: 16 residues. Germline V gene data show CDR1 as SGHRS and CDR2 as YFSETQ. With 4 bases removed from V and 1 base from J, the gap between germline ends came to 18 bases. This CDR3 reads CASSKSVESGSYEQYF. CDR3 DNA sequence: TGCGCCAGCAGCAAATCTGTGGAGTCCGGGTCCTACGAGCAGTACTTC.

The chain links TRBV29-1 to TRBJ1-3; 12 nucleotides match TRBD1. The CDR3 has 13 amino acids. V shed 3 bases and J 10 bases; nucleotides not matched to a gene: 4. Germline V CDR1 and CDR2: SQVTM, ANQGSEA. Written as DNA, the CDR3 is TGCAGCGTTGAGGGACAGGGGGCATTAACCATATATTTT. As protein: CSVEGQGALTIYF.

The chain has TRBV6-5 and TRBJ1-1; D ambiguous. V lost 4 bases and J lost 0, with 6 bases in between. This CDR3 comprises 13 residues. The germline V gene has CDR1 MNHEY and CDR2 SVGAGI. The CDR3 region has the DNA TGTGCCAGCAGTTGGAGGTTGAACACTGAAGCTTTCTTT. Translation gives CASSWRLNTEAFF.

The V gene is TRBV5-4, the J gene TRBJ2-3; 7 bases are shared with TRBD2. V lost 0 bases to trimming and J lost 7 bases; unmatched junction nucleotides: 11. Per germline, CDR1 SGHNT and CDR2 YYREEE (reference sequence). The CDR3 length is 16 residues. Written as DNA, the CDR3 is TGTGCCAGCAGCTTGGGGACTAGTTTGGCTTCGTATACGCAGTATTTT. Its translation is CASSLGTSLASYTQYF.

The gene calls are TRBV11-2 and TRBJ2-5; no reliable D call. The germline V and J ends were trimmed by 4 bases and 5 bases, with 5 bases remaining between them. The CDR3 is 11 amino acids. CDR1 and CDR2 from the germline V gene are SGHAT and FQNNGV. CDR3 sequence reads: CASSSRETQYF. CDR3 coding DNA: TGTGCCAGCAGCTCCCGGGAGACCCAGTACTTC.

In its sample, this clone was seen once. CDR3 sequence (DNA): TGTGCCAGCAGCTTCGGGACAGGAAGAAATTCACCCCTCCACTTT. This codes for CASSFGTGRNSPLHF. The chain combines TRBV7-8 with TRBJ1-6; 8 bases align to TRBD1. With 3 bases clipped from V and 7 bases from J, the junction kept 5 bases outside the gene matches. The germline CDR1 and CDR2 sequences are SGHVS and FQNEAQ. There are 15 residues in the CDR3.

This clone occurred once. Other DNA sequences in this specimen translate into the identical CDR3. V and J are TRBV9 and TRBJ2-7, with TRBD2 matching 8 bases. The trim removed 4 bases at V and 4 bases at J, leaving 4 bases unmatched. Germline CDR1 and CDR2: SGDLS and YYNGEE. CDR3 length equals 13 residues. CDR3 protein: CASSPREGYEQYF. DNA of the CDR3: TGTGCCAGCAGCCCCCGGGAGGGGTACGAGCAGTACTTC. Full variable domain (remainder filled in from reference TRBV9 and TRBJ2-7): DSGVTQTPKHLITATGQRVTLRCSPRSGDLSVYWYQQSLDQGLQFLIQYYNGEERAKGNILERFSAQQFPDLHSELNLSSLELGDSALYFCASSPREGYEQYFGPGTRLTVT.

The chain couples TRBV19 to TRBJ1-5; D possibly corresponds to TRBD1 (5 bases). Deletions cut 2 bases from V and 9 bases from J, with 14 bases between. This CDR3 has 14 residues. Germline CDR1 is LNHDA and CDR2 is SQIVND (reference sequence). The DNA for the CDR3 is TGTGCCAGTAGTATACAAATCACCGGGGGGCCCCAGCATTTT. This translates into CASSIQITGGPQHF.

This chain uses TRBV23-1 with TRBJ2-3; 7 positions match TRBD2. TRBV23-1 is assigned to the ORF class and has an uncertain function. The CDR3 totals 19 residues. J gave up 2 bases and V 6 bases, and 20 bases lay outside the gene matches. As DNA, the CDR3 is TGCGCCAGCAGCCACGGGCCGCTAGCGGAGGGACGGGACACAGATACGCAGTATTTT. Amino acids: CASSHGPLAEGRDTDTQYF.

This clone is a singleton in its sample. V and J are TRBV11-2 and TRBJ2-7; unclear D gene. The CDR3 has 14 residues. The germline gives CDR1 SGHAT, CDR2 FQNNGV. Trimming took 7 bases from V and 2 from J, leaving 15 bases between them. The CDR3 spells CASTPIQVPYEQYF. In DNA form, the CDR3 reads TGTGCCAGCACCCCCATCCAGGTCCCCTACGAGCAGTACTTC.